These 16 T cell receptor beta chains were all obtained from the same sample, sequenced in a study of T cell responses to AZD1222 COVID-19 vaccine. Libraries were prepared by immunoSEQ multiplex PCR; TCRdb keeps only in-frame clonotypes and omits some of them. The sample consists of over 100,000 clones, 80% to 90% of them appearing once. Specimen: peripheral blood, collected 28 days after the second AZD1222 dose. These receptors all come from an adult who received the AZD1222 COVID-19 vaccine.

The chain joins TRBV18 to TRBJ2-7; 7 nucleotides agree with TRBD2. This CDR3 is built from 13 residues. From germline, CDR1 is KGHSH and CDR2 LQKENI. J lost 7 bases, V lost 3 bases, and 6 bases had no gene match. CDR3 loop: CASSPLAEGEQYF. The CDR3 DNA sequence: TGTGCCAGCTCACCTCTAGCGGAGGGAGAGCAGTACTTC.

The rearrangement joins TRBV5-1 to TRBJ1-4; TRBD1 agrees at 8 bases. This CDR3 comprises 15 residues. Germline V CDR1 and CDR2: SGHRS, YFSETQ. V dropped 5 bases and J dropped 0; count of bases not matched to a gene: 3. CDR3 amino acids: CASRLTGATNEKLFF. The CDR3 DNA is TGCGCCAGCAGGTTGACAGGGGCAACTAATGAAAAACTGTTTTTT.

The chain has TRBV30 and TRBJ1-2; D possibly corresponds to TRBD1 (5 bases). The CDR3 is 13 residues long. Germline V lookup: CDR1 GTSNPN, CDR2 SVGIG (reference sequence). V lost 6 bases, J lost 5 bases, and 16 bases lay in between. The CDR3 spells CACPGWARYGYTF. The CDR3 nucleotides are TGTGCCTGTCCAGGGTGGGCACGGTATGGCTACACCTTC. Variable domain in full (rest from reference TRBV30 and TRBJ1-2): SQTIHQWPATLVQPVGSPLSLECTVEGTSNPNLYWYRQAAGRGLQLLFYSVGIGQISSEVPQNLSASRPQDRQFILSSKKLLLSDSGFYLCACPGWARYGYTFGSGTRLTVV.

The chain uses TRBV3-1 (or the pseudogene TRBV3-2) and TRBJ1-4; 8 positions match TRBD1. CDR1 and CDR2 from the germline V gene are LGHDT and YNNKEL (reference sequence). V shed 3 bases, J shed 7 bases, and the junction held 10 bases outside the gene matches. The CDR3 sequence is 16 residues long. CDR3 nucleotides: TGTGCCAGCAGCCAGATCCTCGGGACAGGTTCTGAAAAACTGTTTTTT. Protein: CASSQILGTGSEKLFF.

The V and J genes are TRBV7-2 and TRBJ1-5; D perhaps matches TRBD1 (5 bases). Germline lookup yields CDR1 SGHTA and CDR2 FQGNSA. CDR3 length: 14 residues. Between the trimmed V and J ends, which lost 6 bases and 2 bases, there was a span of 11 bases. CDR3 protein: CASSYRDGNQPQHF. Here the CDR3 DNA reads TGTGCCAGCAGTTATAGGGACGGCAATCAGCCCCAGCATTTT. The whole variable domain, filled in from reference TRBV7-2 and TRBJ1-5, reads GAGVSQSPSNKVTEKGKDVELRCDPISGHTALYWYRQSLGQGLEFLIYFQGNSAPDKSGLPSDRFSAERTGGSVSTLTIQRTQQEDSAVYLCASSYRDGNQPQHFGDGTRLSIL.

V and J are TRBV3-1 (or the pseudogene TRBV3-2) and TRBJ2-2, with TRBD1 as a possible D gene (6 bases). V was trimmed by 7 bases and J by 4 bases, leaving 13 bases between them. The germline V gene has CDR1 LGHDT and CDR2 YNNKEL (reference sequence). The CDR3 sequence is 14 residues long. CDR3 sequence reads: CASKTGTTTGELFF. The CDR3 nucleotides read TGTGCCAGCAAAACCGGGACAACCACCGGGGAGCTGTTTTTT.

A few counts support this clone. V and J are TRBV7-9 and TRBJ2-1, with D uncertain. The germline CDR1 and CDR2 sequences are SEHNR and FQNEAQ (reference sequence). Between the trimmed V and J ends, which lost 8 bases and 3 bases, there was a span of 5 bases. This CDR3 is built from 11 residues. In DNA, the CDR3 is TGTGCCAGCGGGGACTACAATGAGCAGTTCTTC. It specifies CASGDYNEQFF.

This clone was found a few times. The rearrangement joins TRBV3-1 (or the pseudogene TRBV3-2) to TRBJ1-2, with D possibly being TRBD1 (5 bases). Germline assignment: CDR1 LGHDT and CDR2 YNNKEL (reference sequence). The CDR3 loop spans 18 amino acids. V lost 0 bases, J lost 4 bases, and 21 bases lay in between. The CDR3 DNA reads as TGTGCCAGCAGCCAAGATACTCTCCAGGGTTTGTTAAGCTATGGCTACACCTTC. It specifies CASSQDTLQGLLSYGYTF.

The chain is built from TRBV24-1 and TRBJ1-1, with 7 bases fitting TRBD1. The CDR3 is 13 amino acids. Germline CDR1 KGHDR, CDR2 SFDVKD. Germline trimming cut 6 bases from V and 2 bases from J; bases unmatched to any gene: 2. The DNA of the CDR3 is TGTGCCACCAGTCGGGACAGCAACACTGAAGCTTTCTTT. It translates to CATSRDSNTEAFF.

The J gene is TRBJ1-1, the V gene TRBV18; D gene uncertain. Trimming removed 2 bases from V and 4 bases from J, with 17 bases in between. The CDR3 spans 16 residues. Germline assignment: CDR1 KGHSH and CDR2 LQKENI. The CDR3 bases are TGTGCCAGCTCACCAAAGGGAGGTGGGGTGGGCACTGAAGCTTTCTTT. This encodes CASSPKGGGVGTEAFF.

The CDR3 region is CASSYDRNNEQYF. CDR3 nucleotide sequence: TGTGCCAGCTCTTACGACAGAAACAACGAGCAGTACTTC. The gene calls are TRBV18 and TRBJ2-7, with D possibly TRBD1 on 5 matching bases. The V and J ends lost 6 bases and 5 bases respectively, with 14 bases between them. The germline V gene encodes CDR1 KGHSH and CDR2 LQKENI. The CDR3 loop spans 13 amino acids.

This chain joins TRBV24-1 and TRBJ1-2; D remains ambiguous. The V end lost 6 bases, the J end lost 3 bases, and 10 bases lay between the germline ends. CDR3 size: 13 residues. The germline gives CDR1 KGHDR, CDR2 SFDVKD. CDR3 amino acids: CATSPGFDYGYTF. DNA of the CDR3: TGTGCCACCAGTCCGGGTTTCGACTATGGCTACACCTTC.

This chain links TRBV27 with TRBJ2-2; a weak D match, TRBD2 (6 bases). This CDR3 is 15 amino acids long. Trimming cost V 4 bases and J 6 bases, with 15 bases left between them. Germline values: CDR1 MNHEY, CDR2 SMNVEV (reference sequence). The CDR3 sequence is CASSSMVGGAGELFF. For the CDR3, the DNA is TGTGCCAGCAGTTCGATGGTCGGGGGTGCCGGGGAGCTGTTTTTT.

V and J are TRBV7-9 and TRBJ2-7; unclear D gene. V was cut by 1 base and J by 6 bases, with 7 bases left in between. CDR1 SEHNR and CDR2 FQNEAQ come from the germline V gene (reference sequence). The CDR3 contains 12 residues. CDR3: CASSLDWGEQYF. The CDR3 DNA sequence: TGTGCCAGCAGCTTAGATTGGGGCGAGCAGTACTTC.

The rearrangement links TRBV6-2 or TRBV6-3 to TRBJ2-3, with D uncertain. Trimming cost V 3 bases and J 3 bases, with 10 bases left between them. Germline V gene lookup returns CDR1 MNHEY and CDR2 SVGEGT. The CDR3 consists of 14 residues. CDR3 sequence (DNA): TGTGCCAGCAGTTATTTTTCCAGAACAGATACGCAGTATTTT. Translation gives CASSYFSRTDTQYF.

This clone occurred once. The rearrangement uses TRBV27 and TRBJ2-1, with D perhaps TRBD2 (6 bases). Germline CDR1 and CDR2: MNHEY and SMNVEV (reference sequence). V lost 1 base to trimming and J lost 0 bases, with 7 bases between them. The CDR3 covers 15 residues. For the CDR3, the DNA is TGTGCCAGCAGTTTATATAGCGGCTCCTACAATGAGCAGTTCTTC. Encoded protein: CASSLYSGSYNEQFF.